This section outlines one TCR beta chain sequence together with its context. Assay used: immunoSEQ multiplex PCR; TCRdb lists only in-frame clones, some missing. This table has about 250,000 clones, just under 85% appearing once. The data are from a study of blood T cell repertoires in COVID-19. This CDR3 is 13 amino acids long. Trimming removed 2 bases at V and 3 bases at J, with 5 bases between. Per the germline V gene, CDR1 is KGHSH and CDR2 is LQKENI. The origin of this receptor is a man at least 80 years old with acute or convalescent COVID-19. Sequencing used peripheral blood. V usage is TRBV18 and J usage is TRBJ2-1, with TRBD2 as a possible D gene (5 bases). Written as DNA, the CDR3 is TGTGCCAGCTCACCAGGAGGCTACAATGAGCAGTTCTTC. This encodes CASSPGGYNEQFF.